A selection of T cell receptor beta chains follows, all from one sample in a study of CXCR4 blockade with PD-1 therapy in pancreatic cancer. The protocol was immunoSEQ multiplex PCR, while the TCRdb copy is restricted to in-frame clones and leaves out a portion. The sample contains some 6,200 clones, less than 40% of which appear only once. Source material: tumor tissue. The receptors originated from a human donor with pancreatic ductal adenocarcinoma. CDR3s include the opening cysteine and the closing phenylalanine or tryptophan. Fields, in order: CDR3 protein, CDR3 DNA, V gene, clone size, J gene, D gene. The D gene is left open where the match is weak. Clone size is not always given. Where it is, it says once, few, many or a class for expanded clones.

CAISDPRQGATEAFF | TGTGCCATCAGCGACCCAAGACAGGGGGCAACTGAAGCTTTCTTT | TRBV6-8 | NA | TRBJ1-1 | TRBD1
CASSFQGQRETQYF | TGTGCCAGCAGCTTCCAGGGACAAAGAGAGACCCAGTACTTC | TRBV11-3 | medium-sized | TRBJ2-5 | NA
CASSWGVNTEAFF | TGTGCCAGTAGTTGGGGGGTGAACACTGAAGCTTTCTTT | TRBV19 | NA | TRBJ1-1 | NA
CASSLGQTRIQYF | TGTGCCAGCAGTTTAGGGCAGACGAGGATTCAGTACTTC | TRBV28 | NA | TRBJ2-4 | NA
CASSIPGGSGANVLTF | TGTGCCAGTAGTATTCCAGGCGGATCCGGGGCCAACGTCCTGACTTTC | TRBV19 | few | TRBJ2-6 | NA
CASRTEHRFDYGYTF | TGTGCCAGCCGGACGGAACACCGCTTTGACTATGGCTACACCTTC | TRBV19 | NA | TRBJ1-2 | NA
CATSSPGEGKNEQFF | TGTGCCACCAGCTCCCCCGGGGAGGGTAAAAATGAGCAGTTCTTC | TRBV15 | few | TRBJ2-1 | TRBD2
CASSRDRNANYGYTF | TGTGCCAGTAGCCGGGACCGAAATGCTAACTATGGCTACACCTTC | TRBV19 | NA | TRBJ1-2 | NA
CASSLGGGPYNEQFF | TGTGCCAGCAGCTTAGGGGGAGGTCCCTACAATGAGCAGTTCTTC | TRBV11-3 | NA | TRBJ2-1 | NA
CASRAREGGGTQYF | TGTGCCAGCAGGGCCCGTGAAGGGGGAGGTACGCAGTATTTT | TRBV11-3 | few | TRBJ2-3 | NA
CASSLGQGGYEQYF | TGTGCCAGCAGCCTCGGACAGGGGGGGTACGAGCAGTACTTC | TRBV9 | NA | TRBJ2-7 | TRBD1